This T cell receptor (beta chain) was sequenced in a study of control samples from healthy donors and cancer patients. The CDR3 length is 13 residues. The ends were cut back, 4 bases at V and 2 bases at J, with 9 bases in the middle. In germline, CDR1 is LGHDT, CDR2 YNNKEL (reference sequence). The method was immunoSEQ multiplex PCR; TCRdb's version includes in-frame clones alone and lacks a portion of them. The profile shows about 150,000 clones, roughly 92% of them singletons. The chain recombines TRBV3-1 (or the pseudogene TRBV3-2) with TRBJ2-7; TRBD2 might be the D (5 bases). Source material: blood. This receptor was identified in a man aged 50 or older in good health. CDR3 in DNA: TGTGCCAGCAGCCCCCTGGGAGCCTACGAGCAGTACTTC. Translating it yields CASSPLGAYEQYF.